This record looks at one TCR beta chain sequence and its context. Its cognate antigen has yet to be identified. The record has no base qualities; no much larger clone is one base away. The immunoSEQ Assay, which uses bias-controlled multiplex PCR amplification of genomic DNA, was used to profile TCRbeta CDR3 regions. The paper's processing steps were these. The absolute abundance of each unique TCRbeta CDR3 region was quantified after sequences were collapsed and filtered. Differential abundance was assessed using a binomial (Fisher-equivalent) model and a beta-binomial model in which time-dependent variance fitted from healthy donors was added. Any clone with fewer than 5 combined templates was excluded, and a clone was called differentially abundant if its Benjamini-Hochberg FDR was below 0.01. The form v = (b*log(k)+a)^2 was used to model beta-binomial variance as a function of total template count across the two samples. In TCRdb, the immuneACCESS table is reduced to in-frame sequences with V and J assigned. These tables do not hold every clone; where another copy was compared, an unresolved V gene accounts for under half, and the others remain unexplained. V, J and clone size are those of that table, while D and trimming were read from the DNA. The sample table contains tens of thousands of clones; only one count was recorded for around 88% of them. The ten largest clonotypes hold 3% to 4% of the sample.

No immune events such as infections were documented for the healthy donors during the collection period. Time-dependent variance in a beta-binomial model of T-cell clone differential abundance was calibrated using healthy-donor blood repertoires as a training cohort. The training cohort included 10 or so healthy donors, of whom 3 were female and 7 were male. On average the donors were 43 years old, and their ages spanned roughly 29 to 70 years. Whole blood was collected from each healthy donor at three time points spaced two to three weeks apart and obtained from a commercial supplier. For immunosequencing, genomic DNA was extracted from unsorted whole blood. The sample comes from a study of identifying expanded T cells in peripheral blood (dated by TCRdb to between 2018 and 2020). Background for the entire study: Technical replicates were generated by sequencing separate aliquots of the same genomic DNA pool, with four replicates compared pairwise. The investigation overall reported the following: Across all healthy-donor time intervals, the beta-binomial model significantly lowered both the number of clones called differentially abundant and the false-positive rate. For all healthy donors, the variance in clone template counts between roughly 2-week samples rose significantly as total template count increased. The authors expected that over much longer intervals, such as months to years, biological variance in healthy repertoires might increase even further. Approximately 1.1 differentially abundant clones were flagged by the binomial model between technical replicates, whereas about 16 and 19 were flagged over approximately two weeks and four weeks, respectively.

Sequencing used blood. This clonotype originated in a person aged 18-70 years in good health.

This receptor carries the CDR3 CASSEAGGRITDTQYF. The sequenced DNA: TGTGCCAGCAGTGAAGCGGGGGGGCGGATCACAGATACGCAGTATTTT. The rearrangement combines TRBV6-1 with TRBJ2-3; the best D guess is TRBD2, with 7 bases matching. CDR1 and CDR2 are drawn from the germline V gene: MNHNS, SASEGT. Taken from cysteine to phenylalanine, the CDR3 has 16 residues. The entry retains the CDR3 DNA only, 48 bases that are in frame from base 1. V loses 0 bases, J loses 2 bases, and the germline ends lie 12 bases apart.